This is a list of T cell receptor beta chains from one sample in a study of T-cell memory formation after mild COVID-19. TCRdb fed the 5' RACE reads into MiXCR, producing one record per CDR3 protein. The sample consists of 470,000 or so distinct CDR3 sequences, 18% of them appearing once. Input material: PBMCs or a T cell subset sorted from them (not recorded which). Receptors were obtained from an adult woman who had mild COVID-19 (a few samples of this study predate the infection). Cell type and time point are not known. CDR3s include the opening cysteine and the closing phenylalanine or tryptophan. The D gene is left open where the match is weak. Where a row states a size, it is once, few, many or the class of an expanded clone; other rows omit it.

j_call clone_size d_call v_call cdr3_nt cdr3_aa
TRBJ2-3 . . TRBV7-3 TGTGCCAGCAGCTTACATTTCGGCACAGATACGCAGTATTTT CASSLHFGTDTQYF
TRBJ2-1 few . TRBV20-1 TGCAGTGCTAGAGGGATTGAGCAGTTCTTC CSARGIEQFF
TRBJ2-3 few . TRBV20-1 TGCAGTGCTAGAGGAGGGCCGAGCACAGATACGCAGTATTTT CSARGGPSTDTQYF
TRBJ2-1 . TRBD2 TRBV18 TGTGCCAGCTCACCGCAGCGGGAGAGGGACGTTTGGAATGAGCAGTTCTTC CASSPQRERDVWNEQFF
TRBJ2-1 . TRBD2 TRBV5-1 TGCGCCAGCAGCCTGCCGGGACTAGCGGGGGGTAGCTCCTACAATGAGCAGTTCTTC CASSLPGLAGGSSYNEQFF
TRBJ2-1 . TRBD2 TRBV19 TGTGCCAGTAGTATCACGGGAGGTTACAATGAGCAGTTCTTC CASSITGGYNEQFF
TRBJ2-2 . . TRBV19 TGTGCCAGTAGTATTTCGCGACAGGAAAACACCGGGGAGCTGTTTTTT CASSISRQENTGELFF
TRBJ1-1 . . TRBV20-1 TGCAGTGCTAGCCCAAAGGGGGGGAACACTGAAGCTTTCTTT CSASPKGGNTEAFF
TRBJ2-7 . TRBD2 TRBV7-9 TGTGCCAGCAGCTTAGTACCTCAGGGACTAGCGGCCTACGAGCAGTACTTC CASSLVPQGLAAYEQYF
TRBJ1-2 . . TRBV2 TGTGCCAGCCTCAGACCTGGAGGGGGAGTTTGGGGCTACACCTTC CASLRPGGGVWGYTF
TRBJ1-2 few . TRBV7-2 TGTGCCAGCAGCTTAGGCAGCGGCCCACAGGGCGGCTATGGCTACACCTTC CASSLGSGPQGGYGYTF
TRBJ1-1 many TRBD1 TRBV18 TGTGCCAGCTCACCACAGGGGGCCTTGAACACTGAAGCTTTCTTT CASSPQGALNTEAFF
TRBJ1-1 few TRBD1 TRBV6-5 TGTGCCAGCAGTTACGATCGGTTTAGGACAGGGCCCTACAATACTGAAGCTTTCTTT CASSYDRFRTGPYNTEAFF
TRBJ2-1 . . TRBV12-5 TGTGCTAGTGGTTTGATGGGTAGCGGTTTCAATGAGCAGTTCTTC CASGLMGSGFNEQFF
TRBJ2-7 . . TRBV9 TGTGCCAGCAGCGTAGGACCGACAGGCCGGGGGGCCTACGAGCAGTACTTC CASSVGPTGRGAYEQYF
TRBJ1-2 . TRBD1 TRBV7-2 TGTGCCAGCAGCCGGACGGGACAGGGAGTGGATGGCTACACCTTC CASSRTGQGVDGYTF
TRBJ2-1 . . TRBV7-3 TGTGCCAGCAGCTTAGTTCCATTCTACAATGAGCAGTTCTTC CASSLVPFYNEQFF
TRBJ1-2 few . TRBV27 TGTGCCAGCAGTTTTTCCGAGACGGCTGGGATGGGCTACACCTTC CASSFSETAGMGYTF
TRBJ1-5 . TRBD1 TRBV5-5 TGTGCCAGCAGCCTCAGGGGGACTCAGCCCCAGCATTTT CASSLRGTQPQHF
TRBJ2-5 few TRBD1 TRBV12-3/TRBV12-4 TGTGCCAGCAGTCCCTCCGGGACAGGAGCGTACCAAGAGACCCAGTACTTC CASSPSGTGAYQETQYF
TRBJ2-1 . . TRBV28 TGTGCCAGCAGTCCTTCCAAGGTGTACGGGGGTCGGGATGAGCAGTTCTTC CASSPSKVYGGRDEQFF
TRBJ1-6 . . TRBV5-1 TGCGCCAGCAGCGACAGCTTCTCCCTCCACTTT CASSDSFSLHF
TRBJ2-5 many . TRBV7-2 TGTGCCAGCAGCGCAAAAGAGACCCAGTACTTC CASSAKETQYF
TRBJ2-1 few . TRBV5-4 TGTGCCAGCAGCCCCTCGGGGAGCGCAGGGAATGAGCAGTTCTTC CASSPSGSAGNEQFF
TRBJ2-2 . . TRBV5-1 TGCGCCAGCAGCCACCGCAGGCTCGGACAACTCTCTCCCCCCTGGGGTGACACCGGGGAGCTGTTTTTT CASSHRRLGQLSPPWGDTGELFF
TRBJ1-1 many . TRBV12-3/TRBV12-4 TGTGCCAGCAGCTTCTACAGGAACACTGAAGCTTTCTTT CASSFYRNTEAFF
TRBJ2-5 . . TRBV12-3/TRBV12-4 TGTGCCAGCACCGGAAGCTTGGGGACCCAGTACTTC CASTGSLGTQYF